The sequence of this T cell receptor beta chain was determined in a study of blood T cell repertoires in COVID-19. On the study more broadly: Acute and convalescent COVID-19 specimens originated in the United States, Italy and Spain. In each case, the material was cDNA or gDNA derived from T cells, B-cell-depleted T cells, or PBMCs.

Per the study methods: Estimation of nucleated cell counts was performed using reference gene primer amplification. The assay was immunoSEQ multiplex PCR, and TCRdb's table has in-frame clones only and misses some. V and J calls and clone size follow that table, whereas D and trimming were derived from the DNA. The table includes some 65,000 clones, less than 95% detected once. This clone was recorded only once. The receptor was derived from a middle-aged man with COVID-19, enrolled during active disease. The sample comprised peripheral blood.

The DNA for the CDR3 is TGCGCCAGCAGCCAAGAGCCACCCGGGACAGGGGGAATTGGGGAGCTGTTTTTT. This translates into CASSQEPPGTGGIGELFF. The rearrangement uses TRBV4-3 and TRBJ2-2; 11 bases match TRBD1. CDR1 LGHNA and CDR2 YSLEER come from the germline V gene. This CDR3 spans 18 amino acids. V lost 0 bases, J lost 8 bases, and 11 bases stayed unmatched.